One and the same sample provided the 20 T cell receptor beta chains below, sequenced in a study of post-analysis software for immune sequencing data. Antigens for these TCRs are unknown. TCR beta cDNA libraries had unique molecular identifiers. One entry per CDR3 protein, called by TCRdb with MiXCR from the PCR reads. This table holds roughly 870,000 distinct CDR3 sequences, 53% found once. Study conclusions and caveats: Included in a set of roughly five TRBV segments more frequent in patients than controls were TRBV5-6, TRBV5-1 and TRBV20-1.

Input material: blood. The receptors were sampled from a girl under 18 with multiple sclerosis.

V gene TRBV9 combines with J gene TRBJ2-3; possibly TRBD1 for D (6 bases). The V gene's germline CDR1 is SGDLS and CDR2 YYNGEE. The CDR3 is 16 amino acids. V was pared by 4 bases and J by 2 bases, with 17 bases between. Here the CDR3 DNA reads TGTGCCAGCAGCCCCCTCCTAGACAGGTCCACAGATACGCAGTATTTT. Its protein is CASSPLLDRSTDTQYF.

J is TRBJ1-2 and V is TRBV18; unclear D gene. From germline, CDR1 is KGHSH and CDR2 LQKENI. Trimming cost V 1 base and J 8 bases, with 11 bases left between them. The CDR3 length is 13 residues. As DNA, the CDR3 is TGTGCCAGCTCACCACGAACCCGGGAAGGCTACACCTTC. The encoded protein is CASSPRTREGYTF.

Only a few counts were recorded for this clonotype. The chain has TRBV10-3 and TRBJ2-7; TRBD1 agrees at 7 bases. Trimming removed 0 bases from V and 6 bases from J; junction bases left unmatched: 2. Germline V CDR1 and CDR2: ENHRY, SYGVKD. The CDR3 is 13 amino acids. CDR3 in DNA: TGTGCCATCAGTGAGTCGCCAGGGGGCGAGCAGTACTTC. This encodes CAISESPGGEQYF.

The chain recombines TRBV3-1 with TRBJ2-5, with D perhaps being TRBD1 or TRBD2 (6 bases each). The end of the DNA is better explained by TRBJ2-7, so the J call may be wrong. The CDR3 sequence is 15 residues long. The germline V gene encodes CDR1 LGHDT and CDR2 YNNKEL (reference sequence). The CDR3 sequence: CASTHLGGTGTEQYF. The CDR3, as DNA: TGTGCCAGCACCCACCTGGGGGGCACCGGCACCGAGCAGTACTTC.

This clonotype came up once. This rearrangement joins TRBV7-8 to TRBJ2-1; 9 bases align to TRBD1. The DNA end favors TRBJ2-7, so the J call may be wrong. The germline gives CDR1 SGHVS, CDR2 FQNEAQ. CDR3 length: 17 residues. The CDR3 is CASSFFRDRVWGDEQYF. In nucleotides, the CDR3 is TGTGCCAGCAGCTTTTTCCGGGACAGGGTTTGGGGGGACGAGCAGTACTTC.

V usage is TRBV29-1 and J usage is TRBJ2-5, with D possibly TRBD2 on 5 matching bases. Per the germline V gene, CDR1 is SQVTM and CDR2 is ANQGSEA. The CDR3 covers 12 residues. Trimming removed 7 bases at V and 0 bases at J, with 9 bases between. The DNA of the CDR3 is TGCAGCGGGGAGACAAACCAAGAGACCCAGTACTTC. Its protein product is CSGETNQETQYF.

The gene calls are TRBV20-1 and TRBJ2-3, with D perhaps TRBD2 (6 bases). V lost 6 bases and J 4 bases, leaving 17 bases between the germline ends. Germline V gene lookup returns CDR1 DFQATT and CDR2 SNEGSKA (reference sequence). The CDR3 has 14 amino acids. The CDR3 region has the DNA TGCAGTGCGAGGGACGGGGAGCGGGCAGATACGCAGTATTTT. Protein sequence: CSARDGERADTQYF.

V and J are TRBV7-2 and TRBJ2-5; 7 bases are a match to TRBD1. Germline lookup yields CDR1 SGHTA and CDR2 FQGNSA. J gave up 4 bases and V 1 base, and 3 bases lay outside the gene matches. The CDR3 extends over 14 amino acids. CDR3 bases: TGTGCCAGCAGCTTAGGGGCAGGGGGAGAGACCCAGTACTTC. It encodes CASSLGAGGETQYF.

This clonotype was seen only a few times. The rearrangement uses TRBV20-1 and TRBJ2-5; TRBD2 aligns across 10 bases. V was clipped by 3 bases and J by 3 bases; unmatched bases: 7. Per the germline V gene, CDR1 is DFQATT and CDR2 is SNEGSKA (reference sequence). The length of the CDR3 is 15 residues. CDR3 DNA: TGCAGTGCTAGGCGAAGCGGGAGGGACGAAGAGACCCAGTACTTC. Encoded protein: CSARRSGRDEETQYF.

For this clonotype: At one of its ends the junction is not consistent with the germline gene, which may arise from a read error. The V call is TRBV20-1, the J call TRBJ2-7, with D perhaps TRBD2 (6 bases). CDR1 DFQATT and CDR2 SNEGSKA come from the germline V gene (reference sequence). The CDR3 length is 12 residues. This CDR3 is CSAGERAYEQYF. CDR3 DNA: TGCAGTGCTGGAGAGCGGGCCTACGAGCAGTACTTC.

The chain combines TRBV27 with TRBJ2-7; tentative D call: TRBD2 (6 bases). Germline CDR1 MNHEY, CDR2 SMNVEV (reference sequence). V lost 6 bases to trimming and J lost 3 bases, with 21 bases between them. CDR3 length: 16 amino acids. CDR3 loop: CASRGTGTFGDYEQYF. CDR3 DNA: TGTGCCAGCAGGGGAACTGGGACTTTCGGAGACTACGAGCAGTACTTC.

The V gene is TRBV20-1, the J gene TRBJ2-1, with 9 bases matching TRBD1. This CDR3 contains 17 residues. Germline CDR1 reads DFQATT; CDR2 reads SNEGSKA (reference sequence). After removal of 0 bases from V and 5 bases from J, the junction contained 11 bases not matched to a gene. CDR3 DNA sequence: TGCAGTGCTAGAGATCGGGGTTTACAGGGGGCCGACAATGAGCAGTTCTTC. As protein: CSARDRGLQGADNEQFF.

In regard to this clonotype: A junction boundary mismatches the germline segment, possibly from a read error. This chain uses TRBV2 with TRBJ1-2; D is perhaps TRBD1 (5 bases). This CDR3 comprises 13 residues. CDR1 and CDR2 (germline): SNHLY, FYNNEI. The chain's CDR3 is CASNPQGGSGYTF. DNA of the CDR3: TGCGCCAGCAATCCCCAGGGAGGGAGCGGCTACACCTTC.

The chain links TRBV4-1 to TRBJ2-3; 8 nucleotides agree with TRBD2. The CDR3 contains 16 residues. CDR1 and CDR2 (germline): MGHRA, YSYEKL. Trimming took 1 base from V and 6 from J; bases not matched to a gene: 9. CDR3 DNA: TGCGCCAGCAGCCAAGTGGGACTAGGGGCGCACGATACGCAGTATTTT. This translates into CASSQVGLGAHDTQYF.

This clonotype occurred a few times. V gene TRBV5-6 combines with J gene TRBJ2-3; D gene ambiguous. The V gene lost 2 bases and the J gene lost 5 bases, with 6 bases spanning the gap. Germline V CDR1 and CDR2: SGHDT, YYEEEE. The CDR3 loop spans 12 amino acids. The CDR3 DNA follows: TGTGCCAGCAGCTTCCTGATAGATACGCAGTATTTT. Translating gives CASSFLIDTQYF.

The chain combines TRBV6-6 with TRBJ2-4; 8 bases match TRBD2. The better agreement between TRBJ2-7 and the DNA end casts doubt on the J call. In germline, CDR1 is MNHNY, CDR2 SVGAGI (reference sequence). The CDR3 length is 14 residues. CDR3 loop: CASKNSGTSYEQYF. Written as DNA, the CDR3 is TGTGCCAGCAAGAATAGCGGGACGTCCTACGAGCAGTACTTC.

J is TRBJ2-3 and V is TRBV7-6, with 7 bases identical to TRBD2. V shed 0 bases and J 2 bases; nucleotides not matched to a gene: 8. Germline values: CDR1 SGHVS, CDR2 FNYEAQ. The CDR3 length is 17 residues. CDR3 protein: CASSLAASGLTTDTQYF. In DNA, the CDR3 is TGTGCCAGCAGCTTAGCTGCTAGCGGTCTGACCACAGATACGCAGTATTTT.

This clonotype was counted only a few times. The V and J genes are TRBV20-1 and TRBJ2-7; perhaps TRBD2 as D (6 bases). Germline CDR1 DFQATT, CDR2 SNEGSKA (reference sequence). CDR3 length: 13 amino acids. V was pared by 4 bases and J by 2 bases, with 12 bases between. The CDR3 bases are TGCAGTGCTAAAGCGGGTAACCCCTACGAGCAGTACTTC. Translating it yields CSAKAGNPYEQYF.

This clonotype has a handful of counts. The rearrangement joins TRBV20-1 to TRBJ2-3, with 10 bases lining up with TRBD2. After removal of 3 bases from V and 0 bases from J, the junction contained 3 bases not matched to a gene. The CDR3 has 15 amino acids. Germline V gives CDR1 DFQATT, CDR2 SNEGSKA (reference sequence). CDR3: CSASVLAGSTDTQYF. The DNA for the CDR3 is TGCAGTGCTAGTGTACTAGCGGGAAGCACAGATACGCAGTATTTT.

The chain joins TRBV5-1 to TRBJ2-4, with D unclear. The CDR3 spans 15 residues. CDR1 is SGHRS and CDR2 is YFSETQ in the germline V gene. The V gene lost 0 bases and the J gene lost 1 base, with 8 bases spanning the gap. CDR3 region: CASSLGAPAKNIQYF. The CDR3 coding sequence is TGCGCCAGCAGCTTGGGGGCCCCTGCCAAAAACATTCAGTACTTC. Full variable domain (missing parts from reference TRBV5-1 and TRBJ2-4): KAGVTQTPRYLIKTRGQQVTLSCSPISGHRSVSWYQQTPGQGLQFLFEYFSETQRNKGNFPGRFSGRQFSNSRSEMNVSTLELGDSALYLCASSLGAPAKNIQYFGAGTRLSVL.